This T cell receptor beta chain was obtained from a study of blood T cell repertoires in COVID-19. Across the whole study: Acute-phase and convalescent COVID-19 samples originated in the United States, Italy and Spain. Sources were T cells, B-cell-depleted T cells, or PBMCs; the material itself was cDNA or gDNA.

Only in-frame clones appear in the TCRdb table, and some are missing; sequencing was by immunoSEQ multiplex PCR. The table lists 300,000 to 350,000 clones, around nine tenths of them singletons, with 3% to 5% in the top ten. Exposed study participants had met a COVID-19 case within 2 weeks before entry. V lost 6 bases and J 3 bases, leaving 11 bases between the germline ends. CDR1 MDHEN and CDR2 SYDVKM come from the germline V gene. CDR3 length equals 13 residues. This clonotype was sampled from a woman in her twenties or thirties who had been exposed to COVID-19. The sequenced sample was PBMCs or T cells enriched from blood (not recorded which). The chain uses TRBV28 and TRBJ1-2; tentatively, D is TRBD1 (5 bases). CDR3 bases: TGTGCCAGCAGCCCCGGGGGGTACTATGGCTACACCTTC. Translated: CASSPGGYYGYTF.